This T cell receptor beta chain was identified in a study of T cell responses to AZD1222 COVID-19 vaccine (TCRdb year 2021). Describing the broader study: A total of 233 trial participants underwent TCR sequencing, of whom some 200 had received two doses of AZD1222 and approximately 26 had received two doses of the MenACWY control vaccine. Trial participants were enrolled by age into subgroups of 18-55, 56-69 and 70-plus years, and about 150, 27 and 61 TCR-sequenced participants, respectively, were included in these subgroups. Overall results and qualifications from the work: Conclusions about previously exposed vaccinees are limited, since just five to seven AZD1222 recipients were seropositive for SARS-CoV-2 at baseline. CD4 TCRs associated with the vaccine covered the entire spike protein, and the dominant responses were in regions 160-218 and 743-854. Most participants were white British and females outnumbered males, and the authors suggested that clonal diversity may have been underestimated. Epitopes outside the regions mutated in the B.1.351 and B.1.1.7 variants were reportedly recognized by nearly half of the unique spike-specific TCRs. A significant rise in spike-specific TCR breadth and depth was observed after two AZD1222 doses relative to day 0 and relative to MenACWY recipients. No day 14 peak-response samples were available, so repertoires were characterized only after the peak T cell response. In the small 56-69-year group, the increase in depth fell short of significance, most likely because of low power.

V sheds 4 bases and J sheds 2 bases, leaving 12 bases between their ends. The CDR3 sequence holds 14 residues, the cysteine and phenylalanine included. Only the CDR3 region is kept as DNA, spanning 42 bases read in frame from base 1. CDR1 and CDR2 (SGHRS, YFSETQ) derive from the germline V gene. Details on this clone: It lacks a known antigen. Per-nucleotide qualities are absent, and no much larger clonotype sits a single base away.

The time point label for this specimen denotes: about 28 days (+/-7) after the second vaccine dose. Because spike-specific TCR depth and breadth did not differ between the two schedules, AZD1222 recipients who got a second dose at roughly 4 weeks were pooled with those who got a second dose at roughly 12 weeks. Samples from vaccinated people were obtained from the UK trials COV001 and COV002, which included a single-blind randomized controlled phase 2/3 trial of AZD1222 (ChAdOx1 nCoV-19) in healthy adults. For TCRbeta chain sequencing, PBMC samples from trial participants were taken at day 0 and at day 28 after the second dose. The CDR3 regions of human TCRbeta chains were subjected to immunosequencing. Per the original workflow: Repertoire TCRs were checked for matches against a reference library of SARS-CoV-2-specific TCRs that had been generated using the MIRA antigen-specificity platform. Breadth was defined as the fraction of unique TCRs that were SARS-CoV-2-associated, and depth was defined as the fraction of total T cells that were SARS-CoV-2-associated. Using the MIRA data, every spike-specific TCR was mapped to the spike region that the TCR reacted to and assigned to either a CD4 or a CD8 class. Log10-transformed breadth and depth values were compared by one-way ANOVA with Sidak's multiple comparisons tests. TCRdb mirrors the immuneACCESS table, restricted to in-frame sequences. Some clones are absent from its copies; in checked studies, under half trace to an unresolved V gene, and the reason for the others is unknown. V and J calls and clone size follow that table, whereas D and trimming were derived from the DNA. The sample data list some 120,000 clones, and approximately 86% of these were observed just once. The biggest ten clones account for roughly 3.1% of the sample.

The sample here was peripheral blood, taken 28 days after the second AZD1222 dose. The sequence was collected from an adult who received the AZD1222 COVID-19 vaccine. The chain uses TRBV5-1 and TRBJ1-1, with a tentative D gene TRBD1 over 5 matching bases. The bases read TGCGCCAGCAGCATAGGACACGCTAACACTGAAGCTTTCTTT. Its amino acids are CASSIGHANTEAFF.